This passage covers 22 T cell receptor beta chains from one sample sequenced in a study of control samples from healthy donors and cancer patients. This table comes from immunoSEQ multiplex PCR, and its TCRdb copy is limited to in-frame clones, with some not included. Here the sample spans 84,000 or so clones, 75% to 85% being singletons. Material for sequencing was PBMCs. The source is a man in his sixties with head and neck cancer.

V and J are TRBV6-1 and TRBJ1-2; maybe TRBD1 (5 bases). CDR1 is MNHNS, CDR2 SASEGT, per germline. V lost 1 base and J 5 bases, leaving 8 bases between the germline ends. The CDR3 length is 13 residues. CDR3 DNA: TGTGCCAGCAGTGAAGAGGGGACGTATGGCTACACCTTC. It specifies CASSEEGTYGYTF.

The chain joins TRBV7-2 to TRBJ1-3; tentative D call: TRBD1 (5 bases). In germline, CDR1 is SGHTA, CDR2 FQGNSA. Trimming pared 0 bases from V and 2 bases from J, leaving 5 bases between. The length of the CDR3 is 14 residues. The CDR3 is CASSLAGAGNTIYF. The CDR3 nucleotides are TGTGCCAGCAGCTTAGCGGGGGCTGGAAACACCATATATTTT.

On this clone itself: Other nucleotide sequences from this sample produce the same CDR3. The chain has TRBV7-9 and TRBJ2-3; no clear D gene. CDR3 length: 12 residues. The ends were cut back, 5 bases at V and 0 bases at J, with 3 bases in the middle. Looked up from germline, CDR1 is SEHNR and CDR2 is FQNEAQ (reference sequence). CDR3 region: CASSLSTDTQYF. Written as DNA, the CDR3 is TGTGCCAGCAGCCTAAGCACAGATACGCAGTATTTT.

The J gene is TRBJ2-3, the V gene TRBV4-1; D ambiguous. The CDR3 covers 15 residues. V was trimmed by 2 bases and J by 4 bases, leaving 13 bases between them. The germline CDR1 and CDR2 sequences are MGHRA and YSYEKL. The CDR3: CASSQSPTGPDTQYF. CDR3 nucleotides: TGCGCCAGCAGCCAATCTCCTACGGGCCCAGATACGCAGTATTTT.

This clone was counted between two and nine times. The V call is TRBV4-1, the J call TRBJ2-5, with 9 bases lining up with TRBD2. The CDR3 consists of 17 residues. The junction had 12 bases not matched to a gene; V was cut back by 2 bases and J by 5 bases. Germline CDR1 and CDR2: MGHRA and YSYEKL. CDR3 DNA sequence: TGCGCCAGCAGCCAAACCGTGGTAGCGGGAGTAGGGGAGACCCAGTACTTC. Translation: CASSQTVVAGVGETQYF.

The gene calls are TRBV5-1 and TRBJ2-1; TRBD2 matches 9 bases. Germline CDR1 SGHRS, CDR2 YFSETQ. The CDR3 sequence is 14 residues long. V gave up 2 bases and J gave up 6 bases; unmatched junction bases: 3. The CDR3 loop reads CASSFSGSGNEQFF. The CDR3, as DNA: TGCGCCAGCAGCTTTAGCGGGAGCGGCAATGAGCAGTTCTTC. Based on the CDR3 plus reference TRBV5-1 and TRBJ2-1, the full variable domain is KAGVTQTPRYLIKTRGQQVTLSCSPISGHRSVSWYQQTPGQGLQFLFEYFSETQRNKGNFPGRFSGRQFSNSRSEMNVSTLELGDSALYLCASSFSGSGNEQFFGPGTRLTVL.

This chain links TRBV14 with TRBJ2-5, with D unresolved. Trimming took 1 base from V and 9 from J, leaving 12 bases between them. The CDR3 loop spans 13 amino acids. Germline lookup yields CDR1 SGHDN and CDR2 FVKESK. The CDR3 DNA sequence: TGTGCCAGCAGCCAAGTTCCCGGAAGGGCCCAGTACTTC. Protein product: CASSQVPGRAQYF.

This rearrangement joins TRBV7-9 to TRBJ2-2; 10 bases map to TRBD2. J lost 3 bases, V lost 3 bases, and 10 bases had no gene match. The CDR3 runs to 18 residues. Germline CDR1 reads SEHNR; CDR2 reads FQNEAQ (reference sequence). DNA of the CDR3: TGTGCCAGCAGCTTTAACAGCGGGAGGGTTTGGGACACCGGGGAGCTGTTTTTT. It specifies CASSFNSGRVWDTGELFF.

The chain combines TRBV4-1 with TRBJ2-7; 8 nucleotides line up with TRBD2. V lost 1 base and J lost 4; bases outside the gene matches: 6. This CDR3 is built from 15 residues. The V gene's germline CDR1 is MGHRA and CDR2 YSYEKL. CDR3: CASSQGSGRGYEQYF. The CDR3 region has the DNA TGCGCCAGCAGCCAAGGGAGCGGGAGAGGGTACGAGCAGTACTTC.

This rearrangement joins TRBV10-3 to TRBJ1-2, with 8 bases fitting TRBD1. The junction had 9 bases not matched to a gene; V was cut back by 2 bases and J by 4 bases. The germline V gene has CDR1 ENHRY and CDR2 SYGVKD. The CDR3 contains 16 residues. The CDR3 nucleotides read TGTGCCATCAGTGAGCCTCAGGGACAGGAAAGCTATGGCTACACCTTC. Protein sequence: CAISEPQGQESYGYTF.

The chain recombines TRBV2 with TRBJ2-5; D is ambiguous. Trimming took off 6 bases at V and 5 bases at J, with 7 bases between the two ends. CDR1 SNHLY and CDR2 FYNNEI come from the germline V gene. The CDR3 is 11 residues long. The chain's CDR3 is CASRLSETQYF. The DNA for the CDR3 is TGTGCCAGCAGACTCTCGGAGACCCAGTACTTC.

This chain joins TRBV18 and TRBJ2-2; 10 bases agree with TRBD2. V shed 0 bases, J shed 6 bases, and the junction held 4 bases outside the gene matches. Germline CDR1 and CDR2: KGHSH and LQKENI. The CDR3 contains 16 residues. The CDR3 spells CASSPPSLAGAGELFF. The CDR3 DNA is TGTGCCAGCTCACCACCCTCTCTAGCGGGAGCCGGGGAGCTGTTTTTT.

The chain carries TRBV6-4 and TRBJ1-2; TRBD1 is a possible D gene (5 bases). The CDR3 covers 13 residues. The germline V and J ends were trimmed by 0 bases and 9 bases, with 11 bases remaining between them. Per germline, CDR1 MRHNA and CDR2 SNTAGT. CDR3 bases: TGTGCCAGCAGTGACTCCCTACAGGTTCGCTACACCTTC. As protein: CASSDSLQVRYTF.

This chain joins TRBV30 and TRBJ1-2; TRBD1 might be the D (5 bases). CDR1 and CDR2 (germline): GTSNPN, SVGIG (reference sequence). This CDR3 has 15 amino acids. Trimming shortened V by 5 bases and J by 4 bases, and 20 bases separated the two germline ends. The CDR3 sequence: CAWVWARGGGYGYTF. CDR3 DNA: TGTGCCTGGGTTTGGGCCCGGGGCGGGGGCTATGGCTACACCTTC.

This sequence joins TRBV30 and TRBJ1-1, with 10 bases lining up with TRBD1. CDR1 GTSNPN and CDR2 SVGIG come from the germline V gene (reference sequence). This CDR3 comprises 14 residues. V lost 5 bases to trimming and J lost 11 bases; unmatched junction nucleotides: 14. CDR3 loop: CAWRRDRGARGAFF. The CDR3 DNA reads TGTGCCTGGCGCCGGGACAGGGGAGCTCGGGGGGCTTTCTTT.

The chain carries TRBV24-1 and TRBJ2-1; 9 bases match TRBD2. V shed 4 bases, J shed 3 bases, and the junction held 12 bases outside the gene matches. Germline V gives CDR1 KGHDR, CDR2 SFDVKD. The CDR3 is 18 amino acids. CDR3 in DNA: TGTGCCACCAGTGAACCGCGGTTTAGCGGGAGTAACTACAATGAGCAGTTCTTC. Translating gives CATSEPRFSGSNYNEQFF.

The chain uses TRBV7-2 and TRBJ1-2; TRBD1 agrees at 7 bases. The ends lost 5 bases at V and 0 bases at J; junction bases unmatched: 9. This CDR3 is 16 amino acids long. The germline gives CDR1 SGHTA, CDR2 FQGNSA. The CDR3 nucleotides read TGTGCCAGCAGCAGCCGCGGGGACAGACCTAACTATGGCTACACCTTC. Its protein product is CASSSRGDRPNYGYTF.

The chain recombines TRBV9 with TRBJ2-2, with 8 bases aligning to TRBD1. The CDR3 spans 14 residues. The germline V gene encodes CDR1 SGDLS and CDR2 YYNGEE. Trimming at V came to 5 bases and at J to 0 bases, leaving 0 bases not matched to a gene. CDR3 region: CASRDRANTGELFF. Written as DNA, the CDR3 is TGTGCCAGCAGGGACAGGGCGAACACCGGGGAGCTGTTTTTT.

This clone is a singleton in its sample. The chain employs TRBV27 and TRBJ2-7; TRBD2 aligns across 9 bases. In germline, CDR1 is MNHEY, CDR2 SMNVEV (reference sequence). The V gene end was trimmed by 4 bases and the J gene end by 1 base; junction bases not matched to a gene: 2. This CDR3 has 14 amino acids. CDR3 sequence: CASSWREGSYEQYF. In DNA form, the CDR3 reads TGTGCCAGCAGTTGGCGGGAGGGATCCTACGAGCAGTACTTC.

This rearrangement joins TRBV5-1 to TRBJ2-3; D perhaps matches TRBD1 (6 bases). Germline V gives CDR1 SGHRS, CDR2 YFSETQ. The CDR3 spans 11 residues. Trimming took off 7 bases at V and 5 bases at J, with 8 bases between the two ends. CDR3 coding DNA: TGCGCCAGCGGGGGCGGAGATACGCAGTATTTT. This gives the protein CASGGGDTQYF.

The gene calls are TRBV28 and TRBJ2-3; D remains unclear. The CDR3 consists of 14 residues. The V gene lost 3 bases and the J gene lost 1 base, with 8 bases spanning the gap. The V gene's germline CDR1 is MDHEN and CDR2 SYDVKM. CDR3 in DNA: TGTGCCAGCAGTTTTCTTCTCGGCACAGATACGCAGTATTTT. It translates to CASSFLLGTDTQYF. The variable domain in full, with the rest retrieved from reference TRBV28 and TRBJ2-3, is DVKVTQSSRYLVKRTGEKVFLECVQDMDHENMFWYRQDPGLGLRLIYFSYDVKMKEKGDIPEGYSVSREKKERFSLILESASTNQTSMYLCASSFLLGTDTQYFGPGTRLTVL.

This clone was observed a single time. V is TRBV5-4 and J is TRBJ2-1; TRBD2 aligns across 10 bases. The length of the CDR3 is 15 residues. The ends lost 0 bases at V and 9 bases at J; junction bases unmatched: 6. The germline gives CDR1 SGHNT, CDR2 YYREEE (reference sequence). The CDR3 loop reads CASSLVASGRVEQFF. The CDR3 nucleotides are TGTGCCAGCAGCTTGGTGGCTAGCGGGAGAGTTGAGCAGTTCTTC.